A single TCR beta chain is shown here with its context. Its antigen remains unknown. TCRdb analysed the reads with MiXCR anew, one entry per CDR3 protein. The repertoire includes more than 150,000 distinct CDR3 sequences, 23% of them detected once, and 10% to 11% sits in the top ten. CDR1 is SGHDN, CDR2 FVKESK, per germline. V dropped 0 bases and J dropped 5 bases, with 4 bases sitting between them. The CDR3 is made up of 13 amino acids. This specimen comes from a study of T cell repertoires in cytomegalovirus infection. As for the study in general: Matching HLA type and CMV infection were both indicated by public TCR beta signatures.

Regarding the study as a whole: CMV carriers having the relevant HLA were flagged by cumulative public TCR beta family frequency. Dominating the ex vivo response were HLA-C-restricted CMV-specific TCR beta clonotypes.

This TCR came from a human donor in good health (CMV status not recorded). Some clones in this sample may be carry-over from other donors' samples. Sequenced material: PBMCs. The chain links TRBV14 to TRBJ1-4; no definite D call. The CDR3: CASSQDRNEKLFF. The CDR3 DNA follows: TGTGCCAGCAGCCAAGATCGGAATGAAAAACTGTTTTTT.